The present T cell receptor beta chain was sequenced within a study of T cells in Graves' hyperthyroidism and ophthalmopathy. Study-level background: The blood sample was taken at first diagnosis, before treatment began.

The germline V gene encodes CDR1 SNHLY and CDR2 FYNNEI. V lost 7 bases to trimming and J lost 4 bases, with 17 bases between them. This CDR3 spans 14 amino acids. In this sample, this clonotype turned up many times. RNA transcripts served as the template for amplifying TCR beta CDR3 regions. The HTBI set primed first-round TCR CDR3 RT-PCR. TCRdb ran MiXCR on the multiplex PCR reads and lists one entry per CDR3 protein. Found here are about 840,000 distinct CDR3 sequences, roughly 40% of them singletons; the top ten hold approximately 8.7%. This chain connects TRBV2 to TRBJ2-7; D remains unclear. The sequencing sample was made of blood. The sequence came from a young man with Graves' hyperthyroidism. The CDR3 sequence: CASTETLPSYEQYF. In nucleotides, the CDR3 is TGTGCCAGCACCGAGACACTACCGTCATACGAGCAGTACTTC.